This paragraph covers one T cell receptor beta chain sequence. Its antigen is unknown. This sample is part of a study of shared clonotypes between healthy human individuals. Whole-study findings and limits: All-four-donor shared clonotypes had higher generation probabilities than non-shared clonotypes did.

The assay was immunoSEQ multiplex PCR, and TCRdb's table has in-frame clones only and misses some. The data show 1,400,000 or so clones, 98% seen once. Germline CDR1 SGHAT, CDR2 FQNNGV. With 3 bases clipped from V and 5 bases from J, the junction kept 13 bases outside the gene matches. This CDR3 spans 18 amino acids. The origin of this receptor is a man aged 25 to 40 in good health. The chain carries TRBV11-2 and TRBJ2-1, with 10 bases that match TRBD1. Sequences were obtained from naive CD4+ T cells sorted from blood. Subset reported: CD45RA+ positively selected. CDR3 loop: CASSFRAPGQGTDNEQFF. CDR3 in DNA: TGTGCCAGCAGCTTCAGAGCCCCGGGACAGGGGACAGACAATGAGCAGTTCTTC.